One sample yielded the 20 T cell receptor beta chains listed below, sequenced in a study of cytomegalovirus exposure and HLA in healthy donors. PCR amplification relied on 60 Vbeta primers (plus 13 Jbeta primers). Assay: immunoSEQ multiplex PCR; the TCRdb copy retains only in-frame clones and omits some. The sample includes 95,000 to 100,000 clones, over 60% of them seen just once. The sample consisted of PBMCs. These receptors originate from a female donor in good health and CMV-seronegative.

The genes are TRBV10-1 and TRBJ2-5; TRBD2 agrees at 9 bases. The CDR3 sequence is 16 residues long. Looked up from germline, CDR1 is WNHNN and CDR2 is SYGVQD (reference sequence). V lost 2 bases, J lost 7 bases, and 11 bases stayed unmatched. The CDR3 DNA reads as TGCGCCAGCAGTGAGGGGTTAGCGGGGGCTTATGGGACCCAGTACTTC. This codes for CASSEGLAGAYGTQYF.

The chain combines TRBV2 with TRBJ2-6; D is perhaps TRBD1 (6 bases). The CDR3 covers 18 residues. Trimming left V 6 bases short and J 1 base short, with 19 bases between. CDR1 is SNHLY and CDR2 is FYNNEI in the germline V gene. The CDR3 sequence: CASREQGSFTSGANVLTF. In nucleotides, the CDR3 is TGTGCCAGCAGGGAACAGGGATCCTTTACGTCTGGGGCCAACGTCCTGACTTTC.

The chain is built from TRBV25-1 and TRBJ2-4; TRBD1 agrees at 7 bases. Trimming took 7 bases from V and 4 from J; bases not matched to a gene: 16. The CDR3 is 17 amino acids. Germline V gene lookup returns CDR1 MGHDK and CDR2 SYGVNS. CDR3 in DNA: TGTGCCAGCACCCTAGGGGGCCCAGCGGTCGGTAAAAACATTCAGTACTTC. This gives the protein CASTLGGPAVGKNIQYF.

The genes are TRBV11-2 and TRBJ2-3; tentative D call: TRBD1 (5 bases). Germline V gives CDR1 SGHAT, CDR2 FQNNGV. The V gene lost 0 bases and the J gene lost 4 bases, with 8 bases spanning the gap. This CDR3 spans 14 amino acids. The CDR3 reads CASSLDRGPDTQYF. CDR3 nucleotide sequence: TGTGCCAGCAGCTTAGATAGGGGTCCAGATACGCAGTATTTT.

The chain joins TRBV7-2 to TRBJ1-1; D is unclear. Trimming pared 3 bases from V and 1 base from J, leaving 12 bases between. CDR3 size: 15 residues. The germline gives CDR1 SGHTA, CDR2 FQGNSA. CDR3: CASSLQVSRNTEAFF. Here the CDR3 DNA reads TGTGCCAGCAGCTTGCAGGTATCCCGGAACACTGAAGCTTTCTTT.

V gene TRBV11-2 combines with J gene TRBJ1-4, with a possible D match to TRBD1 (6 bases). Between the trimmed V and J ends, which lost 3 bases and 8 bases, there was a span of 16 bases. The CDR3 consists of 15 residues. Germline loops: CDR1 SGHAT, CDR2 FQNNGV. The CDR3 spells CASSFSTGLEEKLFF. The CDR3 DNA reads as TGTGCCAGCAGCTTCTCGACAGGCTTAGAGGAAAAACTGTTTTTT.

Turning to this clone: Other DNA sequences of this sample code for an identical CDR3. CDR3 DNA sequence: TGCGCCAGCAGCCTGACAGGGAATGGCTACACCTTC. Its translation is CASSLTGNGYTF. This sequence joins TRBV5-1 and TRBJ1-2; TRBD1 matches at 7 bases. CDR3 size: 12 residues. With 4 bases clipped from V and 6 bases from J, the junction kept 3 bases outside the gene matches. Per germline, CDR1 SGHRS and CDR2 YFSETQ. The entire variable domain, with the rest obtained from reference TRBV5-1 and TRBJ1-2, is as follows: KAGVTQTPRYLIKTRGQQVTLSCSPISGHRSVSWYQQTPGQGLQFLFEYFSETQRNKGNFPGRFSGRQFSNSRSEMNVSTLELGDSALYLCASSLTGNGYTFGSGTRLTVV.

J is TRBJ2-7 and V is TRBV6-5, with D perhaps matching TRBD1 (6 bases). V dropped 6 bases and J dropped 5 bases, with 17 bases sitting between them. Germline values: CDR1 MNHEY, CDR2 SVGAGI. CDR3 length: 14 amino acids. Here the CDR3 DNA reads TGTGCCAGCAGATTAGTACAGGGTGCGAACGAGCAGTACTTC. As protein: CASRLVQGANEQYF.

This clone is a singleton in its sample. This chain's CDR3 is CASSLYPGTGVVETQYF. Here the CDR3 DNA reads TGTGCCAGCAGCTTGTACCCCGGGACAGGGGTGGTGGAGACCCAGTACTTC. J is TRBJ2-5 and V is TRBV5-4; 10 bases agree with TRBD1. Trimming cost V 1 base and J 5 bases; bases outside gene matches: 11. This CDR3 has 17 residues. CDR1 is SGHNT and CDR2 is YYREEE in the germline V gene (reference sequence).

The CDR3 loop is CASSSTREQFF. CDR3 nucleotide sequence: TGTGCCAGCAGTTCCACCCGGGAGCAGTTCTTC. The V call is TRBV6-6, the J call TRBJ2-1; D uncertain. Trimming shortened V by 4 bases and J by 10 bases, and 8 bases separated the two germline ends. This CDR3 comprises 11 residues. Germline V gene data show CDR1 as MNHNY and CDR2 as SVGAGI (reference sequence).

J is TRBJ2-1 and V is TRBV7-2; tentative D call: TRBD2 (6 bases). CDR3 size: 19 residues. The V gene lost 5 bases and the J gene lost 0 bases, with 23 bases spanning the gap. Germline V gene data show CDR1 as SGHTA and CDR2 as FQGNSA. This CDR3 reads CASSPTRGAGLSSYNEQFF. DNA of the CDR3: TGTGCCAGCAGCCCTACGAGGGGAGCGGGCCTCAGCTCCTACAATGAGCAGTTCTTC.

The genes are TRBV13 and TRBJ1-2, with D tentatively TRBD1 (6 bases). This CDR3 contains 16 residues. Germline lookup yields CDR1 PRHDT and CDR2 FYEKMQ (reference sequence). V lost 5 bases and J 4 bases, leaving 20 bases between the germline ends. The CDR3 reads CASSLNPGALGYGYTF. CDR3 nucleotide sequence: TGTGCCAGCAGCCTTAACCCAGGGGCCCTTGGCTATGGCTACACCTTC. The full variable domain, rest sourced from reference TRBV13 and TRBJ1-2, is AAGVIQSPRHLIKEKRETATLKCYPIPRHDTVYWYQQGPGQDPQFLISFYEKMQSDKGSIPDRFSAQQFSDYHSELNMSSLELGDSALYFCASSLNPGALGYGYTFGSGTRLTVV.

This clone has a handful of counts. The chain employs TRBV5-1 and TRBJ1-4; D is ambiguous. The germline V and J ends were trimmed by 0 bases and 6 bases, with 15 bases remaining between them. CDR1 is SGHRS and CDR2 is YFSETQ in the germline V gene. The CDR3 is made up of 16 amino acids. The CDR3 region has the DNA TGCGCCAGCAGCTTGGCGGCGGGCGTCTTCGATGAAAAACTGTTTTTT. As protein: CASSLAAGVFDEKLFF. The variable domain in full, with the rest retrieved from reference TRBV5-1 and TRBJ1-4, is KAGVTQTPRYLIKTRGQQVTLSCSPISGHRSVSWYQQTPGQGLQFLFEYFSETQRNKGNFPGRFSGRQFSNSRSEMNVSTLELGDSALYLCASSLAAGVFDEKLFFGSGTQLSVL.

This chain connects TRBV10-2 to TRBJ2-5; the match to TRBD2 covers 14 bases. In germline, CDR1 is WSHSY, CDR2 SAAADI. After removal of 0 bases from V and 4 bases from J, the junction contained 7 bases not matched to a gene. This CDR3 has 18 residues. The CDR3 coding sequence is TGCGCCAGCAGTGAGTCAATAGGGGGGACTAGCGGGAGAGAGACCCAGTACTTC. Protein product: CASSESIGGTSGRETQYF.

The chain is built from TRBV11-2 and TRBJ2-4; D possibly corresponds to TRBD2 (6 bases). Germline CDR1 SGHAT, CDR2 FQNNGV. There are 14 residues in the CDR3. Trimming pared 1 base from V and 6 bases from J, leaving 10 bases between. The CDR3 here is CASSLGGRGNIQYF. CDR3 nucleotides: TGTGCCAGCAGCTTAGGCGGGCGGGGAAACATTCAGTACTTC.

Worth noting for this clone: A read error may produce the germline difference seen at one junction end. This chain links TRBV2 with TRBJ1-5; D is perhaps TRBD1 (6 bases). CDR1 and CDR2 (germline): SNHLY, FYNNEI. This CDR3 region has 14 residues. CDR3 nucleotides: TGTGCCAGCAGTCAAGCAGGGGTTTTGGAGCCCCAGCATTTT. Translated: CASSQAGVLEPQHF.

CDR3 DNA sequence: TGTGCCAGCAGTTGGGACAGGGAGGATGAAAAACTGTTTTTT. This codes for CASSWDREDEKLFF. This chain links TRBV2 with TRBJ1-4, with 9 bases lining up with TRBD1. The CDR3 totals 14 residues. Germline-derived CDR1 and CDR2 are SNHLY and FYNNEI. V dropped 5 bases and J dropped 6; count of bases not matched to a gene: 4. Looking up the rest from reference TRBV2 and TRBJ1-4 gives the full variable domain: EPEVTQTPSHQVTQMGQEVILRCVPISNHLYFYWYRQILGQKVEFLVSFYNNEISEKSEIFDDQFSVERPDGSNFTLKIRSTKLEDSAMYFCASSWDREDEKLFFGSGTQLSVL.

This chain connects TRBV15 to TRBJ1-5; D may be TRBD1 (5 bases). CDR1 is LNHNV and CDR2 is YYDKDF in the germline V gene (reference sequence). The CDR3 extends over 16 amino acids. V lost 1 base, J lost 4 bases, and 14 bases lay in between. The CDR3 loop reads CATSRVGAGRNQPQHF. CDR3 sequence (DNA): TGTGCCACCAGCAGAGTTGGGGCAGGGAGGAATCAGCCCCAGCATTTT.

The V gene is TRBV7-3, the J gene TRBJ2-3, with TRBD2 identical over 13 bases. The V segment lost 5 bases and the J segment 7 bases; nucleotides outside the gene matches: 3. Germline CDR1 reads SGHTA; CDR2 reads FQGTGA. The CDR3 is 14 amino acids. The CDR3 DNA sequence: TGTGCCAGCAGCGAGGGACTAGCGGGGTATACGCAGTATTTT. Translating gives CASSEGLAGYTQYF.

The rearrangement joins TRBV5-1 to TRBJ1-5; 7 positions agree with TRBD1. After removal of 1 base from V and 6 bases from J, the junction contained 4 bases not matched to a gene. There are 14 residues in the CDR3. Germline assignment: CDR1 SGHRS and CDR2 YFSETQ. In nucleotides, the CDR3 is TGCGCCAGCAGCTTGCAGGGGGGAGGTCAGCCCCAGCATTTT. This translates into CASSLQGGGQPQHF.